The 30 T cell receptor beta chains in this list originate from one sample, sequenced in a study of T cells in Graves' hyperthyroidism and ophthalmopathy. RNA transcripts provided the source from which TCR beta CDR3 regions were amplified. A first-round RT-PCR of the TCR CDR3 used the HTBI primer set. TCRdb reprocessed the multiplex PCR reads with MiXCR, giving one entry per CDR3 protein. The table includes 400,000 to 550,000 distinct CDR3 sequences, roughly an eighth detected once. Input material: blood. The receptors stem from a woman between 18 and 30 years old with Graves' hyperthyroidism.

This chain joins TRBV11-1 and TRBJ2-1, with 11 bases aligning to TRBD2. The ends lost 7 bases at V and 6 bases at J; junction bases unmatched: 11. The germline V gene encodes CDR1 SGHAT and CDR2 FQDESV (reference sequence). The CDR3 extends over 16 amino acids. The CDR3 is CASTPTATSGSNEQFF. The CDR3 DNA reads as TGTGCCAGCACCCCCACTGCCACTAGCGGGAGCAATGAGCAGTTCTTC.

Ten or more counts support this clonotype. J is TRBJ2-5 and V is TRBV30; perhaps TRBD2 as D (6 bases). The germline CDR1 and CDR2 sequences are GTSNPN and SVGIG (reference sequence). Trimming cost V 0 bases and J 2 bases, with 13 bases left between them. CDR3 length equals 15 residues. CDR3 sequence reads: CAWSVGGPTQETQYF. CDR3 DNA: TGTGCCTGGAGTGTGGGGGGACCGACTCAAGAGACCCAGTACTTC.

This clonotype was recorded at least ten times. The rearrangement uses TRBV20-1 and TRBJ2-2, with D unresolved. This CDR3 has 15 residues. Germline-derived CDR1 and CDR2 are DFQATT and SNEGSKA (reference sequence). V gave up 0 bases and J gave up 1 base, with 9 bases separating them. CDR3 amino acids: CSARDRQLNTGELFF. CDR3 nucleotide sequence: TGCAGTGCTAGAGATCGGCAGCTGAACACCGGGGAGCTGTTTTTT.

The table lists this clonotype with many counts. The rearrangement uses TRBV3-1 and TRBJ1-4; D is unresolved. CDR1 and CDR2 from the germline V gene are LGHDT and YNNKEL (reference sequence). Between the trimmed V and J ends, which lost 1 base and 8 bases, there was a span of 11 bases. The CDR3 length is 14 residues. CDR3 in DNA: TGTGCCAGCAGCCAAGCTGGAGTCGCGGAAAAACTGTTTTTT. It is translated as CASSQAGVAEKLFF.

This clonotype was counted between two and nine times. The chain is built from TRBV19 and TRBJ2-7; possibly TRBD1 for D (5 bases). V was shortened by 3 bases and J by 5 bases, with 17 bases between the two germline ends. Germline CDR1 is LNHDA and CDR2 is SQIVND (reference sequence). The length of the CDR3 is 15 residues. The CDR3, as DNA: TGTGCCAGTAGTATTGGCGACAGCCATCTGGACGAGCAGTACTTC. This translates into CASSIGDSHLDEQYF.

This clonotype was counted many times. This sequence joins TRBV11-3 and TRBJ2-1; D may be TRBD1 (6 bases). The V end was cut by 0 bases, the J end by 14 bases, with 11 bases between. Germline V lookup: CDR1 SGHNT, CDR2 YENEEA. CDR3 length equals 12 residues. DNA for the CDR3: TGTGCCAGCAGCTTAGAACAGGGTCGGGAGTTCTTC. Residues: CASSLEQGREFF.

This clonotype showed up many times. V and J are TRBV11-3 and TRBJ2-7; no clear D gene. Trimming left V 0 bases short and J 4 bases short, with 13 bases between. Germline V gives CDR1 SGHNT, CDR2 YENEEA. CDR3 length: 15 amino acids. CDR3 bases: TGTGCCAGCAGCTTAGAGTCGACCTATGGGTACGAGCAGTACTTC. Amino acid sequence: CASSLESTYGYEQYF.

Turning to this clonotype: Germline and junction disagree at one end, which may indicate a read error. V is TRBV4-1 and J is TRBJ2-7; D not certain. The CDR3 extends over 12 amino acids. Germline-derived CDR1 and CDR2 are MGHRA and YSYEKL. CDR3 residues: CASSPSGLQLNF. The CDR3 region has the DNA TGCGCCAGCAGCCCCTCGGGTCTCCAGCTGAACTTC.

This chain joins TRBV25-1 and TRBJ1-1; D possibly corresponds to TRBD1 (5 bases). Germline V CDR1 and CDR2: MGHDK, SYGVNS. CDR3 length: 17 amino acids. Trimming took 6 bases from V and 0 from J, leaving 20 bases between them. The CDR3 protein is CASRPGIHYHMNTEAFF. The CDR3 nucleotides are TGTGCCAGCAGGCCAGGGATACATTACCACATGAACACTGAAGCTTTCTTT.

The sample holds many counts of this clonotype. This sequence joins TRBV10-2 and TRBJ2-7; 7 bases match TRBD2. The V segment lost 5 bases and the J segment 0 bases; nucleotides outside the gene matches: 7. Germline V lookup: CDR1 WSHSY, CDR2 SAAADI. The CDR3 extends over 15 amino acids. In nucleotides, the CDR3 is TGCGCCAGCAGTCGCGATGGCGGGAGCTCCTACGAGCAGTACGTC. Translating it yields CASSRDGGSSYEQYV.

The chain is built from TRBV20-1 and TRBJ2-5; D is perhaps TRBD2 (5 bases). V was clipped by 3 bases and J by 4 bases, with 15 bases between them. The CDR3 sequence is 14 residues long. Germline CDR1 DFQATT, CDR2 SNEGSKA (reference sequence). The CDR3 protein is CSARSPGRGETQYF. CDR3 in DNA: TGCAGTGCTAGGTCCCCGGGGAGAGGAGAGACCCAGTACTTC.

There are a few counts of this clonotype. This chain connects TRBV5-8 to TRBJ2-7, with 9 bases identical to TRBD2. The germline V gene has CDR1 SGHTS and CDR2 YDEGEE. CDR3 length: 13 residues. Trimming removed 5 bases from V and 3 bases from J; junction bases left unmatched: 3. The CDR3 loop reads CASRSSGNYEQYV. CDR3 in DNA: TGTGCCAGCAGATCTAGCGGGAACTACGAGCAGTACGTC.

This chain links TRBV27 with TRBJ2-7; D possibly uses TRBD1 or TRBD2 (5 bases each). Germline loops: CDR1 MNHEY, CDR2 SMNVEV (reference sequence). The CDR3 extends over 17 amino acids. Trimming shortened V by 4 bases and J by 0 bases, and 19 bases separated the two germline ends. CDR3 residues: CASSSSTNGTSSYEQYV. The CDR3 coding sequence is TGTGCCAGCAGTTCCTCGACTAACGGGACGTCCTCCTACGAGCAGTACGTC.

This clonotype was picked up many times. J is TRBJ2-1 and V is TRBV7-3; the D gene is possibly TRBD2 (6 bases). CDR3 length: 16 residues. With 2 bases removed from V and 7 bases from J, the gap between germline ends came to 18 bases. Germline CDR1 SGHTA, CDR2 FQGTGA. CDR3 DNA sequence: TGTGCCAGCAGCTTATCCGGGAGTCGACGGTGGAATGAGCAGTTCTTC. Residues: CASSLSGSRRWNEQFF.

This clonotype has ten or more counts. The chain joins TRBV18 to TRBJ2-3; D tentatively reads TRBD1 or TRBD2 (5 bases each). Per germline, CDR1 KGHSH and CDR2 LQKENI. Between the trimmed V and J ends, which lost 4 bases and 2 bases, there was a span of 10 bases. This CDR3 contains 14 residues. CDR3 sequence (DNA): TGTGCCAGCTCACACCGGGACCCCACAGATACGCAGTATTTT. Its translation is CASSHRDPTDTQYF.

This clonotype was recorded many times. The gene calls are TRBV30 and TRBJ2-1; D not certain. Trimming left V 1 base short and J 5 bases short, with 9 bases between. The CDR3 extends over 13 amino acids. Germline V gene data show CDR1 as GTSNPN and CDR2 as SVGIG (reference sequence). The CDR3: CAWSGPRDNEQFF. The CDR3 DNA sequence: TGTGCCTGGAGTGGCCCGCGAGACAATGAGCAGTTCTTC.

This clonotype turned up a few times. The chain employs TRBV12-3 or TRBV12-4 and TRBJ1-2; the match to TRBD1 covers 7 bases. With V trimmed by 2 bases and J by 8 bases, 5 bases remained unmatched. This CDR3 is 13 amino acids long. DNA of the CDR3: TGTGCCAGCAGTTTACAGGGGGTGGGGGGCTACACCTTC. Its translation is CASSLQGVGGYTF.

In its sample, this clonotype was seen a few times. The V call is TRBV14, the J call TRBJ1-2, with D tentatively TRBD1 (5 bases). From germline, CDR1 is SGHDN and CDR2 FVKESK. The V end lost 4 bases, the J end lost 2 bases, and 14 bases lay between the germline ends. This CDR3 contains 15 residues. The CDR3 coding sequence is TGTGCCAGCAGCCGGCAAGGGGATAGGAACTATGGCTACACCTTC. Translated: CASSRQGDRNYGYTF.

In this sample, this clonotype turned up many times. This chain connects TRBV18 to TRBJ2-1; D perhaps matches TRBD1 (5 bases). The CDR3 contains 13 residues. The V gene lost 3 bases and the J gene lost 12 bases, with 15 bases spanning the gap. Germline V gene lookup returns CDR1 KGHSH and CDR2 LQKENI. The CDR3 bases are TGTGCCAGCTCACCCTCAGTCCAGGGCGGGCAGTTCTTC. It codes for CASSPSVQGGQFF.

This clonotype came up many times. The chain is built from TRBV11-3 and TRBJ2-7; no reliable D call. V lost 4 bases to trimming and J lost 4 bases, with 11 bases between them. Germline assignment: CDR1 SGHNT and CDR2 YENEEA. This CDR3 comprises 13 residues. CDR3 sequence reads: CASSYPPLYEQYF. The CDR3 DNA reads TGTGCCAGCAGCTACCCTCCTTTATACGAGCAGTACTTC.

This clonotype showed up many times. The rearrangement links TRBV20-1 to TRBJ2-1; D perhaps matches TRBD2 (5 bases). The V end was cut by 1 base, the J end by 10 bases, with 17 bases between. The CDR3 runs to 14 residues. Germline assignment: CDR1 DFQATT and CDR2 SNEGSKA (reference sequence). CDR3 protein: CSARGGNAEREQFF. CDR3 coding DNA: TGCAGTGCTAGAGGAGGGAACGCCGAGAGGGAGCAGTTCTTC.

This clonotype was seen many times. This sequence joins TRBV27 and TRBJ2-2; D might be TRBD1 (6 bases). The ends were cut back, 6 bases at V and 5 bases at J, with 16 bases in the middle. The CDR3 has 15 residues. Germline values: CDR1 MNHEY, CDR2 SMNVEV (reference sequence). CDR3 bases: TGTGCCAGCAGACCCCCGGGACAAAAAACCGGGGAGCTGTTTTTT. Translating it yields CASRPPGQKTGELFF.

The sample holds a few counts of this clonotype. V and J are TRBV6-1 and TRBJ2-7; D gene uncertain. The V gene lost 1 base and the J gene lost 4 bases, with 14 bases spanning the gap. From germline, CDR1 is MNHNS and CDR2 SASEGT. This CDR3 is 15 amino acids long. The CDR3 coding sequence is TGTGCCAGCAGTGAAGTCGGCACACGCCCTTACGAGCAGTACTTC. Residues: CASSEVGTRPYEQYF.

V and J are TRBV5-1 and TRBJ2-5; D ambiguous. The CDR3 loop spans 14 amino acids. Per the germline V gene, CDR1 is SGHRS and CDR2 is YFSETQ. Trimming took 3 bases from V and 2 from J, leaving 11 bases between them. CDR3 sequence (DNA): TGCGCCAGCAGCTCACTCCAATCACAAGAGACCCAGTACTTC. It yields the protein CASSSLQSQETQYF.

This clonotype was counted a few times. The chain joins TRBV6-1 to TRBJ2-3; 7 bases agree with TRBD2. Germline assignment: CDR1 MNHNS and CDR2 SASEGT. The CDR3 length is 15 residues. J lost 7 bases, V lost 1 base, and 8 bases had no gene match. CDR3 protein: CASSEDGGSGNTQYF. CDR3 coding DNA: TGTGCCAGCAGTGAAGATGGCGGGAGTGGGAATACGCAGTATTTT.

This clonotype was recorded many times. The chain has TRBV6-5 and TRBJ2-2; D gene ambiguous. CDR1 is MNHEY and CDR2 is SVGAGI in the germline V gene. V lost 2 bases and J 10 bases, leaving 8 bases between the germline ends. This CDR3 region has 12 residues. CDR3 DNA sequence: TGTGCCAGCAGTTACGAGGTTGCGGAGCTGTTTTTT. This codes for CASSYEVAELFF.

This clonotype was seen ten or more times. This rearrangement joins TRBV19 to TRBJ2-5; TRBD2 matches 15 bases. Unmatched junction bases numbered 5, after V lost 4 bases and J lost 2 bases. Germline V lookup: CDR1 LNHDA, CDR2 SQIVND (reference sequence). The CDR3 totals 17 residues. DNA for the CDR3: TGTGCCAGTAGTACCGGACTAGCGGGAGGGATACAAGAGACCCAGTACTTC. It encodes CASSTGLAGGIQETQYF.

This clonotype came up many times. V gene TRBV27 combines with J gene TRBJ1-1, with 7 bases matching TRBD1. J was trimmed by 0 bases and V by 4 bases; bases with no gene match: 8. CDR3 length equals 16 residues. Germline CDR1 reads MNHEY; CDR2 reads SMNVEV (reference sequence). CDR3 residues: CASSSHAGGMNTEAFF. The CDR3 nucleotides read TGTGCCAGCAGTTCCCACGCAGGGGGTATGAACACTGAAGCTTTCTTT.

This clonotype was counted a few times. A much larger clonotype is one base distant, so this may be a read error. CDR3 in amino acids: CASSGGGEQYV. Written as DNA, the CDR3 is TGCGCCAGCAGTGGAGGGGGCGAGCAGTACGTC. The chain couples TRBV10-2 to TRBJ2-7; tentatively, D is TRBD1 (6 bases). The CDR3 covers 11 residues. Looked up from germline, CDR1 is WSHSY and CDR2 is SAAADI. V was clipped by 4 bases and J by 6 bases, with 7 bases between them.

This clonotype showed up many times. The gene calls are TRBV7-2 and TRBJ1-2, with a tentative D call TRBD1 (5 bases). V shed 4 bases and J shed 1 base, with 13 bases lying between them. The germline V gene has CDR1 SGHTA and CDR2 FQGNSA. This CDR3 is built from 15 residues. The CDR3 nucleotides read TGTGCCAGCAGCTCGACAGCTTTCCTTAACTATGGCTACACCTTC. Amino acids: CASSSTAFLNYGYTF. The variable domain in full, completed from reference TRBV7-2 and TRBJ1-2, reads GAGVSQSPSNKVTEKGKDVELRCDPISGHTALYWYRQSLGQGLEFLIYFQGNSAPDKSGLPSDRFSAERTGGSVSTLTIQRTQQEDSAVYLCASSSTAFLNYGYTFGSGTRLTVV.